This T cell receptor (beta chain) derives from a study of CD8+ T cells in alopecia areata. Overall study context: The study gave tofacitinib for 6 to 18 months, then 6 months off drug.

The authors extracted RNA and reverse transcribed it into cDNA as the sequencing template. Measured with immunoSEQ multiplex PCR; TCRdb has only the in-frame clones, and not every one. The profile covers more than 95,000 clones, with 41% appearing a single time and approximately 1.5% taken by the ten largest. Germline V gene sequence: CDR1 SGHRS, CDR2 YFSETQ. There are 14 residues in the CDR3. Trimming shortened V by 4 bases and J by 4 bases, and 11 bases separated the two germline ends. Sample: CD4+ T cells sorted from blood. This sequence joins TRBV5-1 and TRBJ2-2; a weak D match, TRBD1 (6 bases). This sequence was found in a human donor with alopecia areata. CDR3 region: CASSNGQITGELFF. Here the CDR3 DNA reads TGCGCCAGCAGCAACGGACAGATCACCGGGGAGCTGTTTTTT.